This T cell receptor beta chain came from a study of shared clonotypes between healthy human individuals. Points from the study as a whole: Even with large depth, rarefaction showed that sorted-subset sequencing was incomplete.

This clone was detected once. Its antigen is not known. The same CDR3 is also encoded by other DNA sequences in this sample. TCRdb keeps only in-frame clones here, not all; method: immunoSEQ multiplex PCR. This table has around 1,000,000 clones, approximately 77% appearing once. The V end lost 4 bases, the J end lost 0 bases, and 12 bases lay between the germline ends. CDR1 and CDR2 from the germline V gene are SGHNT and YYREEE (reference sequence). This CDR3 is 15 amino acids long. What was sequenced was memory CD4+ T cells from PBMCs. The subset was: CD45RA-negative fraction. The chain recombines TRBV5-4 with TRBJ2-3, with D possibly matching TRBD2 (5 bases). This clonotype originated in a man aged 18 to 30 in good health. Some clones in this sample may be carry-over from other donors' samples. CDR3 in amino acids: CASSLASGSTDTQYF. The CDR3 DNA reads TGTGCCAGCAGCCTGGCCAGCGGCAGCACAGATACGCAGTATTTT.